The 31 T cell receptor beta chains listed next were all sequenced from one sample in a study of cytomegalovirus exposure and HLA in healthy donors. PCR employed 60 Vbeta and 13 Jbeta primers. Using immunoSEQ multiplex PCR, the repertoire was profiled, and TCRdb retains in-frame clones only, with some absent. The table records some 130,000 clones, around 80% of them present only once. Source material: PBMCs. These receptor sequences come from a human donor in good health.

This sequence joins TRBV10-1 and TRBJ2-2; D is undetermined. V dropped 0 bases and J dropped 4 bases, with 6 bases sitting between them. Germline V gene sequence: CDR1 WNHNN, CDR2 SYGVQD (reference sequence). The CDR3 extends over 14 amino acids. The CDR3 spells CASSESKATGELFF. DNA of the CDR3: TGCGCCAGCAGTGAGTCGAAAGCCACCGGGGAGCTGTTTTTT.

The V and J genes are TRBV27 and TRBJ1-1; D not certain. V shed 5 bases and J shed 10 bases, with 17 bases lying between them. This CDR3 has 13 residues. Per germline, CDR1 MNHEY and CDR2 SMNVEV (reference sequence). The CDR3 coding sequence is TGTGCCAGCAGTGACAATTTTGATCTTGGAGCTTTCTTT. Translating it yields CASSDNFDLGAFF.

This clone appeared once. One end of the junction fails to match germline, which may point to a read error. CDR3 DNA: TGTTCCAGCAGCTTACGGGAGACCCAGTACTTC. This translates into CSSSLRETQYF. This chain joins TRBV7-9 and TRBJ2-5; no clear D gene. The germline gives CDR1 SEHNR, CDR2 FQNEAQ (reference sequence). This CDR3 contains 11 residues.

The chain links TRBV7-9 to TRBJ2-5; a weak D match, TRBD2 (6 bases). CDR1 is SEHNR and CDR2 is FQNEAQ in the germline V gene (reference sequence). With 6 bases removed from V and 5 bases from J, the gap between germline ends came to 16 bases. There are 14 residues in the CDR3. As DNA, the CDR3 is TGTGCCAGCAGTTCCTCGGGGGTGAGGGAGACCCAGTACTTC. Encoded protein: CASSSSGVRETQYF.

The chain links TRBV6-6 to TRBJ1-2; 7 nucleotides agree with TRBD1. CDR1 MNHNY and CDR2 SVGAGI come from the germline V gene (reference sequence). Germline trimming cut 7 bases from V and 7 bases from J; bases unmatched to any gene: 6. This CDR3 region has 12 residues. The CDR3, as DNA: TGTGCCAGCAAACAGGGGTTACGTGGCTACACCTTC. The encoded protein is CASKQGLRGYTF.

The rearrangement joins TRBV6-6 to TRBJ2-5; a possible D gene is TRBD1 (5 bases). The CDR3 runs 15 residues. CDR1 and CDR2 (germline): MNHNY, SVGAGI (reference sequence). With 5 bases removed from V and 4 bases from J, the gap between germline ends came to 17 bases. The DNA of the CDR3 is TGTGCCAGCAGTCACCGGACCTCAGGGCCAGAGACCCAGTACTTC. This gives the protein CASSHRTSGPETQYF.

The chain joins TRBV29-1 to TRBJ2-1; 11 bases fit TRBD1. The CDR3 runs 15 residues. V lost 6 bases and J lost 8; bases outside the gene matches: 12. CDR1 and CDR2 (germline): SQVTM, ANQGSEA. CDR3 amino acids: CSVRTGTGGSYEQFF. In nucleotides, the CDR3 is TGCAGCGTCCGTACCGGGACAGGGGGTTCTTATGAGCAGTTCTTC.

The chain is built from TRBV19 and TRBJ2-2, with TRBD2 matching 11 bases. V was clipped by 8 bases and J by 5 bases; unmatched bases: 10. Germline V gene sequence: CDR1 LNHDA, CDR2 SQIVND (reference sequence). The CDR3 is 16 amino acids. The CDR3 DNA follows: TGTGCCAGTCTTTTTAGCGGGGGGGCAAGAACCGGGGAGCTGTTTTTT. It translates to CASLFSGGARTGELFF. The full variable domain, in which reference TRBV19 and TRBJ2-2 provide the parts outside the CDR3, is DGGITQSPKYLFRKEGQNVTLSCEQNLNHDAMYWYRQDPGQGLRLIYYSQIVNDFQKGDIAEGYSVSREKKESFPLTVTSAQKNPTAFYLCASLFSGGARTGELFFGEGSRLTVL.

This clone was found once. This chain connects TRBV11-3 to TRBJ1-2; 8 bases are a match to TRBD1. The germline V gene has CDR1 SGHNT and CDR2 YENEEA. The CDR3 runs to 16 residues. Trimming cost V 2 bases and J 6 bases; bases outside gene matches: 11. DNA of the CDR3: TGTGCCAGCAGCTTAATCGCGGACAGGGAGAAGGATGGCTACACCTTC. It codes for CASSLIADREKDGYTF.

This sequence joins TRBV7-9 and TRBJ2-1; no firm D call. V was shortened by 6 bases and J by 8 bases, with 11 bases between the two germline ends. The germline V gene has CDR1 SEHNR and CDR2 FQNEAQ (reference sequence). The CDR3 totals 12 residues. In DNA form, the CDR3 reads TGTGCCAGCAGTTTCTCTTCTCATGAGCAGTTCTTC. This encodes CASSFSSHEQFF.

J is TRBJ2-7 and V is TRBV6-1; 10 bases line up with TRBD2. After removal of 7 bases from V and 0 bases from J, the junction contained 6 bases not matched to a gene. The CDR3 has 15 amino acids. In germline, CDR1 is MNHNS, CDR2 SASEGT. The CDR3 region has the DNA TGTGCCAGCACCTTAGCGGGGGGCCTCTCCTACGAGCAGTACTTC. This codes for CASTLAGGLSYEQYF.

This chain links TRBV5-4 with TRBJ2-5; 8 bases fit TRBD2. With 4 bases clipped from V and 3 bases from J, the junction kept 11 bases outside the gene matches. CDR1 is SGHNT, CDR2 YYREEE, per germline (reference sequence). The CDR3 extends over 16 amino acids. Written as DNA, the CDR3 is TGTGCCAGCAGCCCGGGGGGGGTCGGTCGGGAAGAGACCCAGTACTTC. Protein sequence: CASSPGGVGREETQYF.

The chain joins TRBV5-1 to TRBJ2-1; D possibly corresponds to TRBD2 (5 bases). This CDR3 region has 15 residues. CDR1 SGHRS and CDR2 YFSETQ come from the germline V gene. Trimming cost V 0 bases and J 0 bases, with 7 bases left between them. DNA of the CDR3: TGCGCCAGCAGCTTGGATGGGAGCTCCTACAATGAGCAGTTCTTC. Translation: CASSLDGSSYNEQFF.

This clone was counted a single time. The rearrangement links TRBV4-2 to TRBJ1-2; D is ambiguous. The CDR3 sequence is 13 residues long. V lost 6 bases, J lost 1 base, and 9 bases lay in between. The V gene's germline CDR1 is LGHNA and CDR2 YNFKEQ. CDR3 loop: CASRAPGNYGYTF. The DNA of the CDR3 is TGTGCCAGCAGGGCCCCGGGTAACTATGGCTACACCTTC.

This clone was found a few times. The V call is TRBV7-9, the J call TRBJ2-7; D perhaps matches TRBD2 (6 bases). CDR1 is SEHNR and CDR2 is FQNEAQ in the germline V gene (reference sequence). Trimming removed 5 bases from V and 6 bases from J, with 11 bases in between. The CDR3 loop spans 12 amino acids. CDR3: CASSSGGSEQYF. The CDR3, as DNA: TGTGCCAGCAGCAGTGGAGGGTCCGAGCAGTACTTC.

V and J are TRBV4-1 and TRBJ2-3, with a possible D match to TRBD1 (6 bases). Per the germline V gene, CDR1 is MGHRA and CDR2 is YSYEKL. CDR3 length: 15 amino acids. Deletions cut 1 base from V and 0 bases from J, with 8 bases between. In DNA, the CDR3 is TGCGCCAGCAGCCAAGTGACAGGAAGCACAGATACGCAGTATTTT. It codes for CASSQVTGSTDTQYF.

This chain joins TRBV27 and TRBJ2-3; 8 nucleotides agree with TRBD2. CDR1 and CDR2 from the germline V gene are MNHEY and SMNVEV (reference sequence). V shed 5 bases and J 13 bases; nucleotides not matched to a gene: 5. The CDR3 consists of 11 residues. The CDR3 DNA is TGTGCCAGCAGTCCCGGGCGGGGGGAGTATTTT. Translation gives CASSPGRGEYF.

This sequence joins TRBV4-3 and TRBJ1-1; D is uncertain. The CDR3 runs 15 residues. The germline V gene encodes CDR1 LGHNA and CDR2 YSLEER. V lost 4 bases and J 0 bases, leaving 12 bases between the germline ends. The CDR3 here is CASSPTQTVNTEAFF. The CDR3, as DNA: TGCGCCAGCAGCCCGACCCAAACAGTGAACACTGAAGCTTTCTTT.

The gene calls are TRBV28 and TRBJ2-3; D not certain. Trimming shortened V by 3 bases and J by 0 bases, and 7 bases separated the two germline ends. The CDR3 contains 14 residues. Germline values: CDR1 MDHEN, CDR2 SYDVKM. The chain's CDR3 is CASSFGSSTDTQYF. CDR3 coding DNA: TGTGCCAGCAGTTTTGGCAGTAGCACAGATACGCAGTATTTT. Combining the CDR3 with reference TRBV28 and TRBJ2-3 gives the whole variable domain DVKVTQSSRYLVKRTGEKVFLECVQDMDHENMFWYRQDPGLGLRLIYFSYDVKMKEKGDIPEGYSVSREKKERFSLILESASTNQTSMYLCASSFGSSTDTQYFGPGTRLTVL.

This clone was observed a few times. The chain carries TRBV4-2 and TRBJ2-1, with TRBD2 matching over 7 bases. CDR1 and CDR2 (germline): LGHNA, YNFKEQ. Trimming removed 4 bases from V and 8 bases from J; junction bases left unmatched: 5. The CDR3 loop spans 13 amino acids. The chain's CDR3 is CASSRDYEYEQFF. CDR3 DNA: TGTGCCAGCAGCCGGGACTATGAATATGAGCAGTTCTTC.

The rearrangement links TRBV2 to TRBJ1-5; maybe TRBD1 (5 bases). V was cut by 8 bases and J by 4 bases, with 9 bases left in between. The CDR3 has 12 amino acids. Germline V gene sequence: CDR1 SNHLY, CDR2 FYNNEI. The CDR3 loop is CASGRQNQPQHF. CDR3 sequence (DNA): TGTGCCAGCGGAAGACAGAATCAGCCCCAGCATTTT.

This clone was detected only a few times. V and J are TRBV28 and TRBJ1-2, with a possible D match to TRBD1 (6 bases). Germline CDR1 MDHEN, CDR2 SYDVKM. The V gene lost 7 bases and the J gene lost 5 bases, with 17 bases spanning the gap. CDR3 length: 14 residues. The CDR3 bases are TGTGCCAGCATCGCTCAGGACAGATCTTATGGCTACACCTTC. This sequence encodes CASIAQDRSYGYTF.

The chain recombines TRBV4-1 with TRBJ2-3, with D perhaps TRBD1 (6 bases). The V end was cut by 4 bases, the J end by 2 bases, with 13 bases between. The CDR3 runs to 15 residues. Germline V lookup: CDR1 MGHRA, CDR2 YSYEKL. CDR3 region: CASSPSRTDTDTQYF. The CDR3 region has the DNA TGCGCCAGCAGCCCCTCACGGACAGACACAGATACGCAGTATTTT.

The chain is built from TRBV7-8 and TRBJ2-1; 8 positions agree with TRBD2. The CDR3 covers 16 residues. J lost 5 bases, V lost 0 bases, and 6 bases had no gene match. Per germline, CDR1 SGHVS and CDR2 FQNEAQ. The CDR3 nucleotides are TGTGCCAGCAGCTTAGCCAGTAGCGGGGAGGACAATGAGCAGTTCTTC. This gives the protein CASSLASSGEDNEQFF. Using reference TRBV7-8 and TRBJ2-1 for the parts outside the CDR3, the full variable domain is GAGVSQSPRYKVAKRGQDVALRCDPISGHVSLFWYQQALGQGPEFLTYFQNEAQLDKSGLPSDRFFAERPEGSVSTLKIQRTQQEDSAVYLCASSLASSGEDNEQFFGPGTRLTVL.

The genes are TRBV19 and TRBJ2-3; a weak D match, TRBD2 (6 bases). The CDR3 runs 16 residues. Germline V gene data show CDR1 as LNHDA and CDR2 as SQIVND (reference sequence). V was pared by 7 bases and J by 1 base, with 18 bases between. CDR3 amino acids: CASTGRPQVGTDTQYF. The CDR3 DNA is TGTGCCAGTACGGGGAGGCCCCAAGTAGGCACAGATACGCAGTATTTT. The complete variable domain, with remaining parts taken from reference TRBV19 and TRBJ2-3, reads DGGITQSPKYLFRKEGQNVTLSCEQNLNHDAMYWYRQDPGQGLRLIYYSQIVNDFQKGDIAEGYSVSREKKESFPLTVTSAQKNPTAFYLCASTGRPQVGTDTQYFGPGTRLTVL.

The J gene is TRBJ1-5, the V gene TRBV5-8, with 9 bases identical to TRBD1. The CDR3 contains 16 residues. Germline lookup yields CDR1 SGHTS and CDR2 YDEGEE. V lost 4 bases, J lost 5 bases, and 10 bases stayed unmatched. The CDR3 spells CASSVDRGRPYQPQHF. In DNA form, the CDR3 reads TGTGCCAGCAGCGTCGACAGGGGGAGACCTTATCAGCCCCAGCATTTT.

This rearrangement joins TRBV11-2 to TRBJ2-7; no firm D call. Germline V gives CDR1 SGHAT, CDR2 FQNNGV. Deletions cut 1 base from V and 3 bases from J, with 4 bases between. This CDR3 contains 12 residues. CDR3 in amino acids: CASSLGSYEQYF. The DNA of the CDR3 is TGTGCCAGCAGCTTAGGGAGCTACGAGCAGTACTTC.

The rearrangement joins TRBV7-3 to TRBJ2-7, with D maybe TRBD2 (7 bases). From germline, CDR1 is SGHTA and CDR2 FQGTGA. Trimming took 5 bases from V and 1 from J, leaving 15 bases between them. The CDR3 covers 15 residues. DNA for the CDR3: TGTGCCAGCAGCCTAGGGGGGGATGTTTCCTACGAGCAGTACTTC. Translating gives CASSLGGDVSYEQYF.

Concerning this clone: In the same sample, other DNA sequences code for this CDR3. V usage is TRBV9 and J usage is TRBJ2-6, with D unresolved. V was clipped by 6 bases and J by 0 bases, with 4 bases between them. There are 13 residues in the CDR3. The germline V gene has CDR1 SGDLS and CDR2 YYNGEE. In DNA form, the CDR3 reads TGTGCCAGCACGGGCTCTGGGGCCAACGTCCTGACTTTC. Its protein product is CASTGSGANVLTF.

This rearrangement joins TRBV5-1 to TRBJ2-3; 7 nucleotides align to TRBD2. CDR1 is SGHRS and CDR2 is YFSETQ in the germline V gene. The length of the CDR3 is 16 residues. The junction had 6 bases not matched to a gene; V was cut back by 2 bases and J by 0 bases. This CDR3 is CASSLVLAESTDTQYF. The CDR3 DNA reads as TGCGCCAGCAGCTTAGTCCTAGCGGAGAGCACAGATACGCAGTATTTT.

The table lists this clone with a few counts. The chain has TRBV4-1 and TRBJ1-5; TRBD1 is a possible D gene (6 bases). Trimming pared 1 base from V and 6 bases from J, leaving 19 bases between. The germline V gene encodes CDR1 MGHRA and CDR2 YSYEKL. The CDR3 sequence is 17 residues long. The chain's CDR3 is CASSQVGGRRTGQPQHF. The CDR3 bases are TGCGCCAGCAGCCAAGTCGGGGGGCGCAGAACAGGTCAGCCCCAGCATTTT.